This T cell receptor (beta chain) was profiled in a study of radiotherapy plus CTLA-4 blockade in lung cancer. Across the whole study: Objective response rate was 18%; disease control rate, about 28%.

Patients had chemo-refractory metastatic non-small-cell lung cancer and received focal radiation plus CTLA-4 blockade that used ipilimumab. Study-wide points: Blood saw expansion of tumor-derived TCR clones after radiotherapy plus ipilimumab.

Between the trimmed V and J ends, which lost 5 bases and 8 bases, there was a span of 12 bases. Germline-derived CDR1 and CDR2 are MNHEY and SVGAGI. CDR3 length: 12 amino acids. Measured with immunoSEQ multiplex PCR; TCRdb has only the in-frame clones, and not every one. The table records 100,000 or so clones, around 83% of them present only once. This clone appeared a single time. The antigen is unknown. This TCR came from a human donor with non-small cell lung cancer that progressed on radiotherapy plus ipilimumab. Sample: peripheral blood, taken from a patient treated with radiotherapy plus ipilimumab. V usage is TRBV6-5 and J usage is TRBJ1-1; no clear D gene. In nucleotides, the CDR3 is TGTGCCAGCAGTGGGGTGGTCTCGGAAGCTTTCTTT. It yields the protein CASSGVVSEAFF.